These 28 T cell receptor beta chains originate from one sample sequenced in a study of T-cell memory formation after mild COVID-19. MiXCR, run by TCRdb on the 5' RACE reads, gives a single entry per CDR3 protein. The top ten hold around 1.9% of the sample, which has 180,000 or so distinct CDR3 sequences, approximately 16% seen once. Source material: PBMCs or a T cell subset sorted from them (not recorded which). Receptor source: an adult woman who had mild COVID-19 (a few samples of this study predate the infection). Cell type and time point are not known.

This chain joins TRBV18 and TRBJ1-2, with TRBD1 matching 9 bases. V lost 3 bases and J lost 2; bases outside the gene matches: 7. Per germline, CDR1 KGHSH and CDR2 LQKENI. The CDR3 extends over 16 amino acids. As DNA, the CDR3 is TGTGCCAGCTCACCGAGGACAGGGGACGGCAACTATGGCTACACCTTC. Its translation is CASSPRTGDGNYGYTF.

The CDR3 sequence: CAKLGKGDYGYTF. The CDR3 nucleotides read TGTGCCAAGCTGGGGAAGGGAGACTATGGCTACACCTTC. The chain couples TRBV30 to TRBJ1-2, with D unclear. CDR1 is GTSNPN, CDR2 SVGIG, per germline (reference sequence). Between the trimmed V and J ends, which lost 8 bases and 3 bases, there was a span of 16 bases. The CDR3 is 13 amino acids.

This clonotype was recorded a few times. The V gene is TRBV4-1, the J gene TRBJ2-5; 8 bases map to TRBD2. Germline trimming cut 2 bases from V and 3 bases from J; bases unmatched to any gene: 5. The CDR3 is made up of 15 amino acids. Germline values: CDR1 MGHRA, CDR2 YSYEKL. Here the CDR3 DNA reads TGCGCCAGCAGCCAAATCGGGGGGGCAAAAGAGACCCAGTACTTC. This sequence encodes CASSQIGGAKETQYF.

The chain employs TRBV3-1 and TRBJ2-1; D possibly corresponds to TRBD2 (7 bases). The germline V and J ends were trimmed by 4 bases and 8 bases, with 12 bases remaining between them. Germline CDR1 reads LGHDT; CDR2 reads YNNKEL (reference sequence). The CDR3 is made up of 13 amino acids. CDR3 DNA: TGTGCCAGCAGCCCTACAGGGAGGGATGAGCAGTTCTTC. Its translation: CASSPTGRDEQFF.

This clonotype has just a few counts. The rearrangement joins TRBV5-1 to TRBJ1-1; D gene unclear. Looked up from germline, CDR1 is SGHRS and CDR2 is YFSETQ. Trimming took 0 bases from V and 0 from J, leaving 9 bases between them. This CDR3 has 15 residues. The CDR3 is CASSLGMALNTEAFF. CDR3 bases: TGCGCCAGCAGCTTGGGTATGGCGCTGAACACTGAAGCTTTCTTT.

The chain has TRBV7-9 and TRBJ2-7, with 9 positions matching TRBD1. This CDR3 has 15 amino acids. V trimming: 3 bases; J trimming: 5 bases; junction bases outside the gene matches: 8. Per germline, CDR1 SEHNR and CDR2 FQNEAQ (reference sequence). In DNA form, the CDR3 reads TGTGCCAGCAGCTTTAGCGGACAGGGGATCCACGAGCAGTACTTC. Protein: CASSFSGQGIHEQYF.

The V call is TRBV6-5, the J call TRBJ1-2; 10 bases are a match to TRBD1. J was trimmed by 8 bases and V by 6 bases; bases with no gene match: 3. Per the germline V gene, CDR1 is MNHEY and CDR2 is SVGAGI. The CDR3 is 12 amino acids. DNA of the CDR3: TGTGCCAGCAGGACAGGGGGCAAAGGCTACACCTTC. Amino acid sequence: CASRTGGKGYTF.

This rearrangement joins TRBV12-3 or TRBV12-4 to TRBJ1-5, with no clear D. Trimming cost V 1 base and J 9 bases, with 13 bases left between them. The CDR3 has 14 residues. CDR3 sequence reads: CASSLGQAIGPQHF. The CDR3 DNA reads as TGTGCCAGCAGTTTAGGGCAGGCCATAGGGCCCCAGCATTTT.

This clonotype was seen a single time. This sequence joins TRBV5-1 and TRBJ2-1; 12 positions agree with TRBD2. Germline trimming cut 3 bases from V and 3 bases from J; bases unmatched to any gene: 4. The germline V gene has CDR1 SGHRS and CDR2 YFSETQ. The CDR3 has 16 amino acids. The DNA of the CDR3 is TGCGCCAGCAGCTCCCCACTAGCGGGAGGCTACAATGAGCAGTTCTTC. Amino acids: CASSSPLAGGYNEQFF.

This clonotype appeared many times. At one of its ends the junction is not consistent with the germline gene, which may arise from a read error. The chain combines TRBV4-3 with TRBJ2-7; no definite D call. Germline V CDR1 and CDR2: LGHNA, YSLEER. The CDR3 is 13 residues long. CDR3 bases: TGCGCCAGCAGCCAAGATATTGGGCTTCTCCCGGGCTTC. This gives the protein CASSQDIGLLPGF.

The chain combines TRBV11-2 with TRBJ1-1; D might be TRBD1 (5 bases). Germline V gene lookup returns CDR1 SGHAT and CDR2 FQNNGV. The V gene lost 3 bases and the J gene lost 3 bases, with 17 bases spanning the gap. The CDR3 length is 16 residues. The CDR3 is CASSFTGTGGDTEAFF. In nucleotides, the CDR3 is TGTGCCAGCAGCTTTACCGGGACTGGGGGAGACACTGAAGCTTTCTTT. Full variable domain (outside the CDR3, taken from reference TRBV11-2 and TRBJ1-1): EAGVAQSPRYKIIEKRQSVAFWCNPISGHATLYWYQQILGQGPKLLIQFQNNGVVDDSQLPKDRFSAERLKGVDSTLKIQPAKLEDSAVYLCASSFTGTGGDTEAFFGQGTRLTVV.

J is TRBJ2-4 and V is TRBV5-1, with D perhaps assigned TRBD1 or TRBD2 (5 bases each). V was pared by 0 bases and J by 6 bases, with 10 bases between. The CDR3 runs to 14 residues. Germline CDR1 SGHRS, CDR2 YFSETQ. The CDR3, as DNA: TGCGCCAGCAGCTTGGATGGGACCAGAAACATTCAGTACTTC. Translating gives CASSLDGTRNIQYF.

This clonotype was detected only a few times. This chain joins TRBV12-5 and TRBJ1-5, with D uncertain. V gave up 4 bases and J gave up 6 bases, with 13 bases separating them. The CDR3 consists of 14 residues. Germline V gene data show CDR1 as LGHNT and CDR2 as FRNRAP. The CDR3 loop reads CASGSDYEGQPQHF. CDR3 sequence (DNA): TGTGCTAGTGGTTCAGACTACGAGGGTCAGCCCCAGCATTTT.

This clonotype appeared a single time. The chain uses TRBV21-1 and TRBJ1-1; the table calls TRBD1, which could not be checked here. TRBV21-1 is tagged as a pseudogene. The CDR3 spans 16 residues. This CDR3 is CASSKAARAGNTEAFF. CDR3 DNA: TGTGCCAGCAGCAAAGCGGCCAGGGCGGGGAACACTGAAGCTTTCTTT.

This clonotype showed up many times. V usage is TRBV29-1 and J usage is TRBJ2-7, with TRBD1 matching over 8 bases. J was trimmed by 3 bases and V by 6 bases; bases with no gene match: 4. This CDR3 region has 12 residues. From germline, CDR1 is SQVTM and CDR2 ANQGSEA. The CDR3 DNA is TGCAGCGTGGACACAGGGGGCTACGAGCAGTACTTC. Its protein product is CSVDTGGYEQYF.

The sample holds a few counts of this clonotype. The rearrangement joins TRBV10-3 to TRBJ2-1, with D possibly being TRBD2 (6 bases). CDR1 and CDR2 (germline): ENHRY, SYGVKD. This CDR3 comprises 14 residues. Trimming pared 8 bases from V and 2 bases from J, leaving 13 bases between. The CDR3 sequence: CAIRGTAAYNEQFF. The CDR3 DNA reads TGTGCCATCCGGGGGACGGCAGCCTACAATGAGCAGTTCTTC.

The chain employs TRBV10-3 and TRBJ2-2; D remains unclear. This CDR3 contains 13 residues. V shed 7 bases and J shed 7 bases, with 13 bases lying between them. CDR1 is ENHRY, CDR2 SYGVKD, per germline. The CDR3: CAIKEVVFGELFF. CDR3 bases: TGTGCCATCAAAGAGGTGGTGTTCGGGGAGCTGTTTTTT.

This clonotype was seen a few times. The CDR3 sequence is CASSQDIRVGRGEELFF. Written as DNA, the CDR3 is TGTGCCAGCAGCCAAGATATCAGGGTCGGTCGGGGCGAGGAGCTGTTTTTT. The chain combines TRBV3-1 with TRBJ2-2; D possibly uses TRBD1 or TRBD2 (5 bases each). CDR1 and CDR2 (germline): LGHDT, YNNKEL (reference sequence). Deletions cut 0 bases from V and 10 bases from J, with 21 bases between. The CDR3 sequence is 17 residues long.

The rearrangement links TRBV2 to TRBJ1-4, with D perhaps matching TRBD1 (5 bases). Germline values: CDR1 SNHLY, CDR2 FYNNEI. CDR3 length equals 15 residues. With 1 base removed from V and 6 bases from J, the gap between germline ends came to 12 bases. CDR3 in amino acids: CASSEEQLRDEKLFF. Here the CDR3 DNA reads TGTGCCAGCAGTGAAGAGCAACTCAGGGATGAAAAACTGTTTTTT. Together with reference TRBV2 and TRBJ1-4, the CDR3 gives the full variable domain: EPEVTQTPSHQVTQMGQEVILRCVPISNHLYFYWYRQILGQKVEFLVSFYNNEISEKSEIFDDQFSVERPDGSNFTLKIRSTKLEDSAMYFCASSEEQLRDEKLFFGSGTQLSVL.

This clonotype appeared many times. The chain recombines TRBV3-1 with TRBJ2-7; 11 nucleotides agree with TRBD1. V lost 3 bases to trimming and J lost 2 bases; unmatched junction nucleotides: 3. The CDR3 consists of 15 residues. Germline V gene sequence: CDR1 LGHDT, CDR2 YNNKEL (reference sequence). The CDR3 is CASSHPGQGAYEQYF. The CDR3 bases are TGTGCCAGCAGCCACCCGGGACAGGGGGCCTACGAGCAGTACTTC.

The rearrangement joins TRBV5-1 to TRBJ2-3; either TRBD1 or TRBD2 may supply D (5 bases each). Looked up from germline, CDR1 is SGHRS and CDR2 is YFSETQ. Trimming removed 2 bases at V and 6 bases at J, with 16 bases between. The CDR3 spans 15 residues. The CDR3 protein is CASSLPGAPSDTQYF. CDR3 DNA: TGCGCCAGCAGCTTACCCGGGGCCCCTTCGGATACGCAGTATTTT.

This clonotype was found a few times. CDR3 loop: CASSTDRVNTGELFF. The CDR3 DNA reads TGTGCCAGCAGTACAGACAGGGTTAACACCGGGGAGCTGTTTTTT. This rearrangement joins TRBV6-1 to TRBJ2-2; TRBD1 aligns across 7 bases. The CDR3 spans 15 residues. CDR1 and CDR2 from the germline V gene are MNHNS and SASEGT. V was pared by 5 bases and J by 2 bases, with 5 bases of the junction left unmatched.

This CDR3 reads CASSLGWQGETQYF. The CDR3 DNA sequence: TGTGCCAGCAGCTTAGGCTGGCAGGGAGAGACCCAGTACTTC. The rearrangement joins TRBV7-9 to TRBJ2-5; TRBD1 might be the D (5 bases). Looked up from germline, CDR1 is SEHNR and CDR2 is FQNEAQ (reference sequence). The CDR3 is made up of 14 amino acids. V dropped 1 base and J dropped 4 bases, with 10 bases sitting between them.

The CDR3 spells CATSRGEGNTIYF. The CDR3 DNA sequence: TGTGCCACCAGTCGGGGGGAAGGAAACACCATATATTTT. The J gene is TRBJ1-3, the V gene TRBV24-1; D is perhaps TRBD1 (5 bases). V was shortened by 6 bases and J by 4 bases, with 9 bases between the two germline ends. In germline, CDR1 is KGHDR, CDR2 SFDVKD. The CDR3 contains 13 residues.

The sample holds many counts of this clonotype. V usage is TRBV3-1 and J usage is TRBJ1-2, with D unresolved. The ends were cut back, 0 bases at V and 2 bases at J, with 10 bases in the middle. CDR1 is LGHDT, CDR2 YNNKEL, per germline (reference sequence). CDR3 length equals 15 residues. In DNA form, the CDR3 reads TGTGCCAGCAGCCAAGATGTGGCGGGCAACTATGGCTACACCTTC. This translates into CASSQDVAGNYGYTF.

The chain links TRBV18 to TRBJ2-7; the D gene is possibly TRBD2 (7 bases). The CDR3 extends over 14 amino acids. V lost 6 bases and J lost 6, with 18 bases in between. The germline V gene has CDR1 KGHSH and CDR2 LQKENI. The DNA of the CDR3 is TGTGCCAGCTCCAGCGTAGGGGGGGTCATCGAGCAGTACTTC. Residues: CASSSVGGVIEQYF.

The rearrangement links TRBV6-5 to TRBJ2-7; a possible D gene is TRBD1 (5 bases). CDR1 MNHEY and CDR2 SVGAGI come from the germline V gene. V was trimmed by 5 bases and J by 3 bases, leaving 20 bases between them. The CDR3 covers 16 residues. The CDR3 DNA is TGTGCCAGCAGTCCCCAGGGTAATAGACCTTTCTACGAGCAGTACTTC. It translates to CASSPQGNRPFYEQYF.

The CDR3 DNA is TGTGCCAGCAGCCTGGCCGGTCAGGGTCCCACAACCGGTCAGCCCCAGCATTTT. Encoded protein: CASSLAGQGPTTGQPQHF. V is TRBV5-6 and J is TRBJ1-5; the D gene is possibly TRBD1 (5 bases). CDR1 is SGHDT and CDR2 is YYEEEE in the germline V gene. Trimming removed 4 bases at V and 6 bases at J, with 26 bases between. This CDR3 is 18 amino acids long. Full variable domain (remainder filled in from reference TRBV5-6 and TRBJ1-5): DAGVTQSPTHLIKTRGQQVTLRCSPKSGHDTVSWYQQALGQGPQFIFQYYEEEERQRGNFPDRFSGHQFPNYSSELNVNALLLGDSALYLCASSLAGQGPTTGQPQHFGDGTRLSIL.